The entry below describes one T cell receptor beta chain. Its target is not known. The method was immunoSEQ multiplex PCR; TCRdb's version includes in-frame clones alone and lacks a portion of them. The repertoire includes 300,000 to 450,000 clones, roughly 88% of them detected once, and 0.83% sits in the top ten. The donors were part of the approximately 130-subject validation cohort, which stood apart from the roughly 670-subject first cohort. The V segment lost 0 bases and the J segment 1 base; nucleotides outside the gene matches: 4. There are 16 residues in the CDR3. Germline assignment: CDR1 SGDLS and CDR2 YYNGEE. This specimen comes from a study of cytomegalovirus exposure and HLA in healthy donors. Whole-study findings and limits: Clusters of TCRs from the first cohort tended to co-occur in the 120 validation repertoires (as a later analysis found). The authors confirmed in vitro that a few CMV-associated chains were specific for CMV antigens. As was reported, the classifier diagnosed cytomegalovirus status with high specificity and sensitivity.

Sequencing used PBMCs. The chain couples TRBV9 to TRBJ2-1, with TRBD2 identical over 7 bases. The sequence was obtained from a woman aged 18-29 years in good health and CMV-seronegative. CDR3: CASSVEAGESYNEQFF. In DNA form, the CDR3 reads TGTGCCAGCAGCGTAGAGGCGGGAGAGTCCTACAATGAGCAGTTCTTC.